This is a list of T cell receptor beta chains from one sample in a study of blood T cells in healthy people across ages. TCRdb reanalysed the 5' RACE reads using MiXCR and keeps one entry per CDR3 protein. Of hundreds of thousands of distinct CDR3 sequences listed, about 61% are singletons. Sequencing was done on a sample of blood. The receptors come from a man aged 40-49 years in good health. Both conserved end residues are part of each CDR3. The D gene is left open where the match is weak. Expanded clones get a size class; other rows say once, few or many, or leave the size out.

j_gene | abundance | v_gene | d_gene | CDR3nt | CDR3aa
TRBJ2-5 | . | TRBV27 | . | TGTGCCAGCAGCCCCGGGGTGCGGGAGACCCAGTACTTC | CASSPGVRETQYF
TRBJ2-4 | . | TRBV4-2 | TRBD2 | TGTGCCAGCAGCCCTAGGAGCGGGGGGCGACTGGGCAAAAACATTCAGTACTTC | CASSPRSGGRLGKNIQYF
TRBJ1-5 | . | TRBV12-3/TRBV12-4 | . | TGTGCCAGCAGTTCAATTATGGGCGTATGGCCCCAGCATTTT | CASSSIMGVWPQHF
TRBJ2-7 | . | TRBV5-1 | TRBD1 | TGCGCCAGCAGCTCCGGGACAGCATCCTACGAGCAGTACTTC | CASSSGTASYEQYF
TRBJ2-1 | few | TRBV20-1 | TRBD1 | TGCAGTGCCAGTGGGACAGGGGCTCCCAATGAGCAGTTCTTC | CSASGTGAPNEQFF
TRBJ2-4 | few | TRBV4-3 | TRBD1 | TGCGCCAGCAGCCAAGATTTCTTGGGTACAGGGGGCGCCTGGGGCAAAAACATTCAGTACTTC | CASSQDFLGTGGAWGKNIQYF
TRBJ2-5 | . | TRBV12-3/TRBV12-4 | . | TGTGCCAGCAACCAACTAGGCGTAGAGACCCAGTACTTC | CASNQLGVETQYF
TRBJ2-5 | few | TRBV6-5 | . | TGTGCCAGCAGTTACGGGGGGGCGGAGACCCAGTACTTC | CASSYGGAETQYF
TRBJ1-4 | . | TRBV6-1 | . | TGTGCCAGCAGTGAAAGGCGGGGGGTCCAAACTGAAAAACTGTTTTTT | CASSERRGVQTEKLFF
TRBJ2-1 | . | TRBV6-2/TRBV6-3 | . | TGTGCCAGCAGTTACTCGACCGGTGAACTGTTCTTC | CASSYSTGELFF
TRBJ2-5 | . | TRBV27 | TRBD1 | TGTGCCAGCAGTTCGGGGACAGGGGGCGGAGAGACCCAGTACTTC | CASSSGTGGGETQYF
TRBJ2-4 | . | TRBV20-1 | . | TGCAGTGCTAGAGATCTTTTGGGCAAAAACATTCAGTACTTC | CSARDLLGKNIQYF
TRBJ1-2 | . | TRBV7-2 | . | TGTGCCAGCACCCATCCTTTCGGGAGGGATAAATCTCATGGCTACACCTTC | CASTHPFGRDKSHGYTF
TRBJ1-2 | . | TRBV29-1 | TRBD1 | TGCAGCGTTGGGGGACAGGGGTTCCGCGGCTACACCTTC | CSVGGQGFRGYTF
TRBJ2-5 | . | TRBV12-3/TRBV12-4 | . | TGTGCCAGCAGTTTCTCTCCGGGAGTGGAGCAGTACTTC | CASSFSPGVEQYF
TRBJ2-2 | . | TRBV27 | . | TGTGCCAGCACCTCATGGAGGGGATTGATTCCCGGGGAGCTGTTTTTT | CASTSWRGLIPGELFF
TRBJ1-1 | . | TRBV10-3 | . | TGTGCCATCAATGAGCGGGAGAACACTGAAGCTTTCTTT | CAINERENTEAFF
TRBJ2-1 | few | TRBV7-3 | TRBD2 | TGTGCCAGCAGCTTCCCTAGCGGGGGCTACAATGAGCAGTTCTTC | CASSFPSGGYNEQFF
TRBJ2-7 | . | TRBV29-1 | . | TGCAGCGTTGAACTGATATACAATGAGCAGTACTTC | CSVELIYNEQYF
TRBJ2-1 | many | TRBV20-1 | . | TGCAGTGCTAGAGATGTAAGTAGCTCCTACAATGAGCAGTTCTTC | CSARDVSSSYNEQFF
TRBJ2-5 | . | TRBV7-2 | TRBD2 | TGTGCCAGCAGCTTAGGGGGGACTAGCACAGAGACCCAGTACTTC | CASSLGGTSTETQYF
TRBJ1-4 | . | TRBV27 | . | TGTGCCAGCAGTTTGGCGGGCACGGATGAAAAACTGTTTTTT | CASSLAGTDEKLFF
TRBJ1-1 | . | TRBV7-2 | . | TGTGCCAGCAGCTTAGACGGAAATCGGGCTGAAGCTTTCTTT | CASSLDGNRAEAFF
TRBJ2-3 | . | TRBV5-1 | TRBD2 | TGCGCCAGCACCTTCTTAGCGGGAGCGGCGGATACGCAGTATTTT | CASTFLAGAADTQYF
TRBJ1-2 | . | TRBV14 | . | TGTGCCAGCAGCCAAGAGCGCCAGGGGATCTATGGCTACACCTTC | CASSQERQGIYGYTF
TRBJ2-1 | . | TRBV9 | . | TGTGCCAGCAGCGACCGGGACAATGAGCAGTTCTTC | CASSDRDNEQFF
TRBJ2-3 | . | TRBV24-1 | TRBD1 | TGTGCCACCAGCCGACAGGGCGATTCAGATACGCAGTATTTT | CATSRQGDSDTQYF
TRBJ2-2 | . | TRBV14 | TRBD2 | TGTGCCAGCAGCCACCGGACTAGCGGGAGGAGGTACACCGGGGAGCTGTTTTTT | CASSHRTSGRRYTGELFF
TRBJ2-4 | . | TRBV28 | . | TGTGCCAGCAGTCCCGACCTGACAGGGAGGTTCAAAAACATTCAGTACTTC | CASSPDLTGRFKNIQYF
TRBJ2-1 | . | TRBV6-1 | TRBD1 | TGTGCCAGCAGTGGCGGGACAGGGACCTACAATGAGCAGTTCTTC | CASSGGTGTYNEQFF
TRBJ2-3 | . | TRBV6-5 | . | TGTGCCAGCAGTTACCAGAGTTCTAGCACAGATACGCAGTATTTT | CASSYQSSSTDTQYF
TRBJ2-3 | . | TRBV4-2 | TRBD1 | TGTGCCAGCAGCCTCAAAACGCCGGGGAACAGGGGTTATAGCACAGATACGCAGTATTTT | CASSLKTPGNRGYSTDTQYF
TRBJ2-1 | few | TRBV27 | TRBD2 | TGTGCCAGCAGCCAACTAGCGGGGGGGCCTTATGAGCAGTTCTTC | CASSQLAGGPYEQFF
TRBJ2-7 | . | TRBV12-3/TRBV12-4 | . | TGTGCCAGCAGTCTTTACGACTGGAAAATAAACTCCTACGAGCAGTACTTC | CASSLYDWKINSYEQYF
TRBJ2-1 | many | TRBV12-5 | TRBD2 | TGTGCTAGTGGTTCCGCCGGGACTACGCGGGGTGAGCAGTTCTTC | CASGSAGTTRGEQFF
TRBJ2-4 | . | TRBV20-1 | . | TGCAGTGCTAACTCAAAATTAGGTATCAACATTCAGTACTTC | CSANSKLGINIQYF
TRBJ2-7 | few | TRBV28 | . | TGTGCCAGCAGTTTAAACGGAGTCCCCTACGAGCAGTACTTC | CASSLNGVPYEQYF
TRBJ2-2 | . | TRBV6-5 | . | TGTGCCAGCAGTTACAGGGTGGACACCGGGGAGCTGTTTTTT | CASSYRVDTGELFF
TRBJ2-1 | . | TRBV9 | TRBD2 | TGTGCCAGCAGCGTAGCTACTAGCGGGGGATTCTACAATGAGCAGTTCTTC | CASSVATSGGFYNEQFF
TRBJ1-1 | . | TRBV2 | . | TGTGCCAGCAGTGAGAGAGGCGGGAACACTGAAGCTTTCTTT | CASSERGGNTEAFF
TRBJ2-5 | . | TRBV5-4 | TRBD1 | TGTGCCAGCAGCCGCCGAGGGACAGGAGAGACCCAGTACTTC | CASSRRGTGETQYF
TRBJ2-3 | . | TRBV7-3 | TRBD1 | TGTGCCAGCAGGGAAAACAGGGGCAGCACAGATACGCAGTATTTT | CASRENRGSTDTQYF
TRBJ2-5 | few | TRBV28 | . | TGTGCCAGCAGTGGGGGCCAAGAGACCCAGTACTTC | CASSGGQETQYF
TRBJ1-6 | . | TRBV27 | . | TGTGCCAGCAGCCCCTATAAGCCTAATTCACCCCTCCACTTT | CASSPYKPNSPLHF
TRBJ1-5 | . | TRBV28 | . | TGTGCCAGCAGTTCCATAAGCCCATCCCAGCATTTT | CASSSISPSQHF
TRBJ2-1 | . | TRBV4-2 | TRBD1 | TGTGCCAGCAGCCAAGGGGGACAGGGAGGAAATGAGCAGTTCTTC | CASSQGGQGGNEQFF
TRBJ2-5 | few | TRBV20-1 | TRBD1 | TGCAGTGCTAGAGGGGCGACAGGGTTTTTATCCCAAGAGACCCAGTACTTC | CSARGATGFLSQETQYF
TRBJ2-7 | . | TRBV5-1 | . | TGCGCCAGCAGCTGGGCCCTTAGCGGTACCTACGAGCAGTACTTC | CASSWALSGTYEQYF
TRBJ2-1 | few | TRBV9 | TRBD1 | TGTGCCAGCAGCCCCGAGACAGGGTTCGGTGAGCAGTTCTTC | CASSPETGFGEQFF
TRBJ2-5 | few | TRBV7-9 | TRBD1 | TGTGCCAGCAGCGACGGGACAGGGGCATACTTTGAAGAGACCCAGTACTTC | CASSDGTGAYFEETQYF
TRBJ2-5 | . | TRBV6-1 | . | TGTGCCAGCAGTGAAGAGTGGATCCAAGAGACCCAGTACTTC | CASSEEWIQETQYF
TRBJ2-3 | few | TRBV6-2/TRBV6-3 | TRBD2 | TGTGCCAGCAGGACTAGCGGGGTCACAGATACGCAGTATTTT | CASRTSGVTDTQYF
TRBJ2-3 | . | TRBV20-1 | . | TGCAGTGCCCCCGACAGGAGGTCAGACACAGATACGCAGTATTTT | CSAPDRRSDTDTQYF
TRBJ1-2 | . | TRBV24-1 | . | TGTGCCACCAAGGGCAGGGACGGCTATGGCTACACCTTC | CATKGRDGYGYTF